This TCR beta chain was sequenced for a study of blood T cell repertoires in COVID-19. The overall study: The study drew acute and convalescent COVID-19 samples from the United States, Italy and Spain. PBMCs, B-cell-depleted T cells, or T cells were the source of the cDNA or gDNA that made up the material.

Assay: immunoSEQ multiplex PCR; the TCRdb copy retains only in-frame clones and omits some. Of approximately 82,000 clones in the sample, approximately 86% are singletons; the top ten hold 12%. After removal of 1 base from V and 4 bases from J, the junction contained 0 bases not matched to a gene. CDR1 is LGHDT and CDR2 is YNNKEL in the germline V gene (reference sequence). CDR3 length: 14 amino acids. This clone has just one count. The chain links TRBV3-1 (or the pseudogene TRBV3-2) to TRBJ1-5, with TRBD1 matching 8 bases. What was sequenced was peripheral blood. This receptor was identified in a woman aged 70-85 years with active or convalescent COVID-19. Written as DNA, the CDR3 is TGTGCCAGCAGCCAAGGGACAGGGAATCAGCCCCAGCATTTT. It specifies CASSQGTGNQPQHF.